The clone carrying this T cell receptor (beta chain) was observed a few times. Its matching antigen is unknown. The record originates from a study of PD-1 blockade in classical Hodgkin lymphoma. The junction had 14 bases not matched to a gene; V was cut back by 9 bases and J by 0 bases. Germline V gives CDR1 MNHEY, CDR2 SMNVEV (reference sequence). There are 17 residues in the CDR3. Method: immunoSEQ multiplex PCR; TCRdb's copy keeps in-frame clones and lacks some. The sample contains approximately 17,000 clones, approximately 84% of which appear only once. Study findings and constraints: Baseline TCR diversity was reportedly lower in newly diagnosed patients than healthy donors.

Time point indicated: newly diagnosed, previously untreated cHL patient sample. Newly diagnosed classical Hodgkin lymphoma PBMCs, still untreated, provided the comparison samples. The chain carries TRBV27 and TRBJ2-3; 8 bases fit TRBD2. The sequencing sample was made of peripheral blood mononuclear cells (PBMCs). This sequence was found in a human donor with classical Hodgkin lymphoma. The CDR3 region is CARYLGLAYSSTDTQYF. The CDR3 DNA reads TGTGCCAGGTACCTCGGACTAGCCTACTCTAGCACAGATACGCAGTATTTT.